This T cell receptor beta chain was obtained from a study of shared clonotypes between healthy human individuals. V dropped 4 bases and J dropped 2 bases, with 11 bases sitting between them. CDR1 and CDR2 (germline): MDHEN, SYDVKM. The CDR3 runs 14 residues. The donor cohort consisted entirely of Caucasian adults residing in Nashville, Tennessee. The authors divided CD4+ cells into CD45RA+ naive and CD45RA-negative memory subsets. It was across several immunoSEQ plates that each subset's genomic DNA was evenly split. Sequencing was performed with immunoSEQ multiplex PCR; in TCRdb, only in-frame clones are kept and a portion is missing. This table has some 2,500,000 clones, 93% appearing once.

The rearrangement uses TRBV28 and TRBJ1-2, with unresolved D. Sequencing was carried out using naive CD4+ T cells from PBMCs. The sample's subset: CD45RA+ positively selected. The TCR sequence derives from a man between 18 and 29 years old in good health. Some clones in this sample may be carry-over from other donors' samples. CDR3 in amino acids: CASSYPGGNYGYTF. The DNA of the CDR3 is TGTGCCAGCAGTTACCCGGGAGGCAACTATGGCTACACCTTC.